This TCR beta chain is drawn from a study of human T cells and chemical hapten exposure. Time point given: patch test 1, 2 weeks after DPC sensitization. Treatment indicated: therapeutic diphenylcyclopropenone sensitization with weekly scalp DPC. The starting material, unfractionated whole blood, was used for total RNA extraction. From germline, CDR1 is MGHRA and CDR2 YSYEKL. This CDR3 has 22 amino acids. V was clipped by 4 bases and J by 4 bases; unmatched bases: 26. TCRdb fed the RACE reads into MiXCR, producing one record per CDR3 protein. This sample yields under 40,000 distinct CDR3 sequences, of which around 6.4% are seen a single time; roughly 9.1% belongs to the top ten.

Material: whole blood, obtained in connection with sensitization to the hapten diphenylcyclopropenone (DPC). This chain links TRBV4-1 with TRBJ1-1; 11 nucleotides line up with TRBD1. This TCR derives from a woman aged 25-40 years with alopecia areata. Some clones in this sample may be carry-over from other donors' samples. CDR3 amino acids: CASSLRTIYKPGQGVMSTEAFF. CDR3 sequence (DNA): TGCGCCAGCAGCCTTAGAACAATATACAAGCCGGGACAGGGGGTTATGAGCACTGAAGCTTTCTTT.